The next 13 T cell receptor beta chains were all read from a single sample in a study of CD8 T cells in ankylosing spondylitis. Using its own MiXCR run on the 5' RACE reads, TCRdb lists one record per CDR3 protein. The sample includes about 33,000 distinct CDR3 sequences, approximately 9.9% of them seen just once. The specimen was synovial fluid, either unsorted or a sorted T cell fraction (not recorded which). These receptors came from a male donor with ankylosing spondylitis.

In its sample, this clonotype ranks as medium-sized. The chain joins TRBV6-1 to TRBJ2-7; possibly TRBD1 for D (5 bases). The germline gives CDR1 MNHNS, CDR2 SASEGT. The CDR3 sequence is 13 residues long. Trimming left V 4 bases short and J 2 bases short, with 9 bases between. The CDR3 here is CASSAGAPYEQYF. CDR3 bases: TGTGCCAGCAGTGCTGGGGCCCCCTACGAGCAGTACTTC.

The chain is built from TRBV7-8 and TRBJ2-1; 7 bases line up with TRBD2. Germline trimming cut 1 base from V and 4 bases from J; bases unmatched to any gene: 4. CDR1 SGHVS and CDR2 FQNEAQ come from the germline V gene. The CDR3 extends over 15 amino acids. CDR3 sequence reads: CASSLGSGPYNEQFF. The CDR3 DNA follows: TGTGCCAGCAGCTTAGGTAGCGGGCCTTACAATGAGCAGTTCTTC. Variable domain in full (rest from reference TRBV7-8 and TRBJ2-1): GAGVSQSPRYKVAKRGQDVALRCDPISGHVSLFWYQQALGQGPEFLTYFQNEAQLDKSGLPSDRFFAERPEGSVSTLKIQRTQQEDSAVYLCASSLGSGPYNEQFFGPGTRLTVL.

This clonotype showed up many times. In DNA, the CDR3 is TGTGCCAGCAGTACGGACTCACTAGCGGGAGAAGGGGGTGAGCAGTTCTTC. The encoded protein is CASSTDSLAGEGGEQFF. The V call is TRBV6-1, the J call TRBJ2-1, with 11 bases identical to TRBD2. Germline trimming cut 5 bases from V and 9 bases from J; bases unmatched to any gene: 15. Looked up from germline, CDR1 is MNHNS and CDR2 is SASEGT. The CDR3 runs 17 residues.

This clonotype was seen repeatedly, ten times or more. The CDR3 bases are TGTGCCAGCAGCCCCCCCCGGACAGGGAAGGAGACCCAGTACTTC. This encodes CASSPPRTGKETQYF. The rearrangement joins TRBV5-6 to TRBJ2-5; 8 bases fit TRBD1. The length of the CDR3 is 15 residues. Looked up from germline, CDR1 is SGHDT and CDR2 is YYEEEE. The V segment lost 4 bases and the J segment 5 bases; nucleotides outside the gene matches: 10.

The V gene is TRBV28, the J gene TRBJ2-7; D call uncertain. Germline V gene sequence: CDR1 MDHEN, CDR2 SYDVKM. CDR3 length equals 14 residues. V lost 3 bases and J lost 5, with 14 bases in between. DNA of the CDR3: TGTGCCAGCAGTTTTTTAGTGGGGAACAACGAGCAGTACTTC. Its translation is CASSFLVGNNEQYF.

This clonotype was observed many times. V gene TRBV29-1 combines with J gene TRBJ2-1; the D gene could be TRBD1 or TRBD2 (6 bases each). CDR1 and CDR2 (germline): SQVTM, ANQGSEA. With 4 bases removed from V and 9 bases from J, the gap between germline ends came to 19 bases. This CDR3 spans 14 amino acids. The CDR3 nucleotides are TGCAGCGTTGTTGCCGCCAGGGGAGGCGGTGAGCAGTTCTTC. Translation gives CSVVAARGGGEQFF.

The chain joins TRBV7-9 to TRBJ1-1; D remains ambiguous. The CDR3 is 14 amino acids. Per the germline V gene, CDR1 is SEHNR and CDR2 is FQNEAQ (reference sequence). Trimming pared 4 bases from V and 0 bases from J, leaving 9 bases between. CDR3 protein: CASSSGSLNTEAFF. As DNA, the CDR3 is TGTGCCAGCAGCTCCGGGTCCTTGAACACTGAAGCTTTCTTT.

This clonotype was seen a few times. The chain joins TRBV7-9 to TRBJ2-1; 8 nucleotides match TRBD2. In germline, CDR1 is SEHNR, CDR2 FQNEAQ (reference sequence). The CDR3 contains 15 residues. The trim removed 5 bases at V and 2 bases at J, leaving 5 bases unmatched. In DNA, the CDR3 is TGTGCCAGCAGCCCAGGAGCGGGGGCCTACAATGAGCAGTTCTTC. Translated: CASSPGAGAYNEQFF. Filled out from reference TRBV7-9 and TRBJ2-1, the complete variable domain reads DTGVSQNPRHKITKRGQNVTFRCDPISEHNRLYWYRQTLGQGPEFLTYFQNEAQLEKSRLLSDRFSAERPKGSFSTLEIQRTEQGDSAMYLCASSPGAGAYNEQFFGPGTRLTVL.

As concerns this clonotype: No DNA is shown, since the ends of the CDR3 on it are uncertain; the CDR3 is the one TCRdb lists. The CDR3 region is CASSPARREASGGSCFF. V gene TRBV23-1 combines with J gene TRBJ2-2; the listed D gene, TRBD2, was not tested against the DNA. TRBV23-1 is flagged as an ORF with uncertain function. From its first to its last residue, the CDR3 has 17 amino acids.

V gene TRBV9 combines with J gene TRBJ2-7; no clear D gene. V was clipped by 4 bases and J by 7 bases, with 15 bases between them. Germline loops: CDR1 SGDLS, CDR2 YYNGEE. CDR3 length equals 13 residues. CDR3 nucleotides: TGTGCCAGCAGCCCCACCTCGGGCCCGGAGCAGTACTTC. It is translated as CASSPTSGPEQYF.

The CDR3 region has the DNA TGTGCCATCAGCAAAGCGGACCTGCGGGAGACCCAGTACTTC. Amino acids: CAISKADLRETQYF. The chain carries TRBV10-3 and TRBJ2-5; possible D gene TRBD2, 5 bases. Germline V CDR1 and CDR2: ENHRY, SYGVKD. The CDR3 length is 14 residues. V lost 6 bases to trimming and J lost 5 bases, with 16 bases between them.

Ten or more counts support this clonotype. The chain couples TRBV20-1 to TRBJ2-5; 9 bases line up with TRBD2. The CDR3 spans 14 residues. Germline values: CDR1 DFQATT, CDR2 SNEGSKA (reference sequence). The trim removed 3 bases at V and 4 bases at J, leaving 6 bases unmatched. The CDR3 nucleotides are TGCAGTGCTAGGGCGCTAGCGGGACCAGAGACCCAGTACTTC. Its protein is CSARALAGPETQYF.

The genes are TRBV2 and TRBJ2-7, with 8 bases fitting TRBD2. The V segment lost 7 bases and the J segment 7 bases; nucleotides outside the gene matches: 9. This CDR3 comprises 13 residues. Germline V gene sequence: CDR1 SNHLY, CDR2 FYNNEI. This CDR3 is CASKPTSVWEQYF. CDR3 DNA sequence: TGTGCCAGCAAACCGACTAGCGTGTGGGAGCAGTACTTC.